Shown below are 27 T cell receptor beta chains from a single sample sequenced in a study of blood T cell repertoires in COVID-19. Assay used: immunoSEQ multiplex PCR; TCRdb lists only in-frame clones, some missing. The data hold about 57,000 clones, with around 80% observed a single time. The sequenced sample was peripheral blood. The receptors originated from a human donor in a cohort sampled during active COVID-19.

V and J are TRBV7-2 and TRBJ2-1; possible D gene TRBD1, 8 bases. The V gene lost 6 bases and the J gene lost 9 bases, with 18 bases spanning the gap. This CDR3 has 14 amino acids. CDR1 and CDR2 from the germline V gene are SGHTA and FQGNSA. In DNA, the CDR3 is TGTGCCAGCAGTCAGGGGGCGCGGGAGACTGAGCAGTTCTTC. Translation gives CASSQGARETEQFF.

The table lists this clone with a few counts. The rearrangement links TRBV24-1 to TRBJ2-1; possible D gene TRBD2, 5 bases. The germline V gene encodes CDR1 KGHDR and CDR2 SFDVKD. Deletions cut 4 bases from V and 0 bases from J, with 15 bases between. CDR3 length: 17 residues. CDR3 in DNA: TGTGCCACCAGTGAGAGAAGCGGTTCTAGCTCCTACAATGAGCAGTTCTTC. Its translation is CATSERSGSSSYNEQFF.

This clone showed up just a few times. J is TRBJ1-5 and V is TRBV30; 10 bases align to TRBD1. Germline-derived CDR1 and CDR2 are GTSNPN and SVGIG (reference sequence). This CDR3 is built from 18 residues. V trimming: 0 bases; J trimming: 3 bases; junction bases outside the gene matches: 11. The DNA of the CDR3 is TGTGCCTGGAGTGTGGGCCAGAGGACAGGGGGTGCCAATCAGCCCCAGCATTTT. Its protein is CAWSVGQRTGGANQPQHF.

The V call is TRBV19, the J call TRBJ1-1; D perhaps matches TRBD1 (5 bases). Trimming removed 4 bases from V and 4 bases from J, with 13 bases in between. The CDR3 has 14 amino acids. Per germline, CDR1 LNHDA and CDR2 SQIVND (reference sequence). CDR3 in DNA: TGTGCCAGTAGTACTGACGGGGGTGGCACTGAAGCTTTCTTT. Translated, it gives CASSTDGGGTEAFF. Based on the CDR3 plus reference TRBV19 and TRBJ1-1, the full variable domain is DGGITQSPKYLFRKEGQNVTLSCEQNLNHDAMYWYRQDPGQGLRLIYYSQIVNDFQKGDIAEGYSVSREKKESFPLTVTSAQKNPTAFYLCASSTDGGGTEAFFGQGTRLTVV.

The gene calls are TRBV15 and TRBJ2-1, with D maybe TRBD2 (5 bases). V lost 1 base to trimming and J lost 5 bases, with 9 bases between them. Germline V gene lookup returns CDR1 LNHNV and CDR2 YYDKDF (reference sequence). The CDR3 has 14 amino acids. Written as DNA, the CDR3 is TGTGCCACCAGCAGAGCCCCTAGCAACAATGAGCAGTTCTTC. It translates to CATSRAPSNNEQFF.

The chain links TRBV7-3 to TRBJ2-5, with 7 bases aligning to TRBD1. The V and J ends lost 2 bases and 5 bases, in that order; junction bases with no gene match: 8. Looked up from germline, CDR1 is SGHTA and CDR2 is FQGTGA. This CDR3 spans 15 amino acids. DNA of the CDR3: TGTGCCAGCAGCTTATCTTCGACAGGGCGCGAGACCCAGTACTTC. This translates into CASSLSSTGRETQYF.

The rearrangement uses TRBV15 and TRBJ2-1; 14 bases are shared with TRBD2. The CDR3 extends over 16 amino acids. V lost 5 bases to trimming and J lost 9 bases; unmatched junction nucleotides: 9. The germline CDR1 and CDR2 sequences are LNHNV and YYDKDF (reference sequence). This chain's CDR3 is CATSLPTSGRALEQFF. DNA of the CDR3: TGTGCCACCAGCCTCCCGACTAGCGGGAGGGCCCTTGAGCAGTTCTTC.

The chain joins TRBV9 to TRBJ2-2, with TRBD1 matching over 11 bases. V gave up 4 bases and J gave up 6 bases; unmatched junction bases: 8. From germline, CDR1 is SGDLS and CDR2 YYNGEE. The CDR3 totals 16 residues. CDR3 nucleotide sequence: TGTGCCAGCAGCCCACGGACAGGGGGCGTCGCCGGGGAGCTGTTTTTT. Its translation is CASSPRTGGVAGELFF.

The rearrangement links TRBV5-1 to TRBJ2-7; TRBD2 matches at 10 bases. CDR1 SGHRS and CDR2 YFSETQ come from the germline V gene. This CDR3 has 16 residues. With 4 bases clipped from V and 5 bases from J, the junction kept 12 bases outside the gene matches. CDR3 amino acids: CASSLTLAGVRHEQYF. The CDR3 DNA is TGCGCCAGCAGCCTTACCCTAGCGGGAGTTCGCCACGAGCAGTACTTC.

In DNA form, the CDR3 reads TGTGCCAGCAACCGACTAGCGGAACCCGGGGAGCTGTTTTTT. Encoded protein: CASNRLAEPGELFF. The chain uses TRBV6-5 and TRBJ2-2; 9 bases are shared with TRBD2. The CDR3 covers 14 residues. V shed 7 bases and J 6 bases; nucleotides not matched to a gene: 6. From germline, CDR1 is MNHEY and CDR2 SVGAGI.

This clone has only a few counts. The rearrangement links TRBV12-3 or TRBV12-4 to TRBJ1-1; D is perhaps TRBD1 (5 bases). Trimming left V 6 bases short and J 1 base short, with 9 bases between. The CDR3 is made up of 13 amino acids. CDR3 sequence reads: CASRTQGNTEAFF. CDR3 nucleotide sequence: TGTGCCAGCAGGACCCAGGGGAACACTGAAGCTTTCTTT.

V and J are TRBV28 and TRBJ2-7, with 10 positions matching TRBD1. The CDR3 totals 12 residues. Germline assignment: CDR1 MDHEN and CDR2 SYDVKM. Trimming cost V 9 bases and J 7 bases; bases outside gene matches: 6. The CDR3 DNA sequence: TGTGCCAGTGGGACAGGGGTTGGGGAGCAGTACTTC. This codes for CASGTGVGEQYF.

CDR3 DNA sequence: TGTGCCAGCTCACCGACTAGCGGGATTTACAATGAGCAGTTCTTC. This translates into CASSPTSGIYNEQFF. The rearrangement uses TRBV18 and TRBJ2-1; 11 bases map to TRBD2. In germline, CDR1 is KGHSH, CDR2 LQKENI. The length of the CDR3 is 15 residues. Unmatched junction bases numbered 2, after V lost 3 bases and J lost 4 bases. The full variable domain, in which reference TRBV18 and TRBJ2-1 provide the parts outside the CDR3, is NAGVMQNPRHLVRRRGQEARLRCSPMKGHSHVYWYRQLPEEGLKFMVYLQKENIIDESGMPKERFSAEFPKEGPSILRIQQVVRGDSAAYFCASSPTSGIYNEQFFGPGTRLTVL.

This clone has a single count. The rearrangement uses TRBV19 and TRBJ1-2; perhaps TRBD1 as D (5 bases). Trimming pared 8 bases from V and 8 bases from J, leaving 18 bases between. The CDR3 is 13 amino acids. The V gene's germline CDR1 is LNHDA and CDR2 SQIVND (reference sequence). Here the CDR3 reads CASAGGVGRGYTF. For the CDR3, the DNA is TGTGCCAGTGCGGGGGGAGTAGGGCGCGGCTACACCTTC.

The J gene is TRBJ2-7, the V gene TRBV4-1; 8 positions agree with TRBD2. CDR1 MGHRA and CDR2 YSYEKL come from the germline V gene. Germline trimming cut 5 bases from V and 5 bases from J; bases unmatched to any gene: 5. The CDR3 totals 13 residues. As DNA, the CDR3 is TGCGCCAGCAGCAGGCGGGAGGAGGACGAGCAGTACTTC. Amino acids: CASSRREEDEQYF.

This clone came up a few times. The chain employs TRBV7-3 and TRBJ1-1; a weak D match, TRBD1 (5 bases). Between the trimmed V and J ends, which lost 9 bases and 6 bases, there was a span of 14 bases. The CDR3 spans 12 residues. Germline lookup yields CDR1 SGHTA and CDR2 FQGTGA. The CDR3 nucleotides read TGTGCCAGTGGAAGGGGTACGGCTGAAGCTTTCTTT. The encoded protein is CASGRGTAEAFF. The whole variable domain, filled in from reference TRBV7-3 and TRBJ1-1, reads GAGVSQTPSNKVTEKGKYVELRCDPISGHTALYWYRQSLGQGPEFLIYFQGTGAADDSGLPNDRFFAVRPEGSVSTLKIQRTERGDSAVYLCASGRGTAEAFFGQGTRLTVV.

This clone was counted ten times or more. V and J are TRBV6-5 and TRBJ2-7; TRBD2 aligns across 9 bases. With 4 bases clipped from V and 1 base from J, the junction kept 5 bases outside the gene matches. The CDR3 runs 15 residues. The V gene's germline CDR1 is MNHEY and CDR2 SVGAGI. CDR3 sequence reads: CASSSAAGGSYEQYF. CDR3 DNA sequence: TGTGCCAGCAGTTCCGCGGCGGGAGGGTCCTACGAGCAGTACTTC.

In its sample, this clone was seen a few times. Other nucleotide sequences in the sample specify the same CDR3. This chain connects TRBV5-1 to TRBJ1-1, with no clear D. V was shortened by 0 bases and J by 5 bases, with 8 bases between the two germline ends. The CDR3 length is 13 residues. Germline V gene sequence: CDR1 SGHRS, CDR2 YFSETQ. The CDR3 DNA sequence: TGCGCCAGCAGCTTGGTGGCAGGTACTGAAGCTTTCTTT. Its protein product is CASSLVAGTEAFF.

V is TRBV21-1 and J is TRBJ2-2; the DNA was not compared with TRBD1, the D call given in the table. TRBV21-1 is listed as a pseudogene. CDR3 size: 17 residues. CDR3 bases: TGTGCCAGCAGCAAAAAGGGGGACAGGGATAACACCGGGGAGCTGTTTTTT. Translated: CASSKKGDRDNTGELFF.

The V call is TRBV11-3, the J call TRBJ1-5, with TRBD1 matching 7 bases. Germline CDR1 SGHNT, CDR2 YENEEA. J lost 4 bases, V lost 5 bases, and 2 bases had no gene match. The CDR3 extends over 13 amino acids. The CDR3 loop is CASSRGQNQPQHF. CDR3 nucleotide sequence: TGTGCCAGCAGCCGGGGACAGAATCAGCCCCAGCATTTT.

This chain links TRBV10-3 with TRBJ1-3; a possible D gene is TRBD1 (5 bases). From germline, CDR1 is ENHRY and CDR2 SYGVKD. Trimming cost V 2 bases and J 0 bases, with 14 bases left between them. This CDR3 contains 17 residues. CDR3 DNA sequence: TGTGCCATCAGTGAGGCCACAGGAATTAACTCTGGAAACACCATATATTTT. It specifies CAISEATGINSGNTIYF.

The genes are TRBV13 and TRBJ2-7; maybe TRBD1 (7 bases). The CDR3 extends over 14 amino acids. Germline V gene lookup returns CDR1 PRHDT and CDR2 FYEKMQ (reference sequence). The V end was cut by 5 bases, the J end by 5 bases, with 16 bases between. The CDR3 DNA reads as TGTGCCAGCAGCCTGGGACAGAGGGGGGACGAGCAGTACTTC. It is translated as CASSLGQRGDEQYF.

In this sample, this clone turned up once. The chain uses TRBV4-3 and TRBJ2-1, with a tentative D call TRBD1 (6 bases). Per germline, CDR1 LGHNA and CDR2 YSLEER. V lost 4 bases and J 8 bases, leaving 18 bases between the germline ends. The CDR3 consists of 15 residues. The DNA of the CDR3 is TGCGCCAGCAGCCGGGGGCGGGCCCTCCTGGATGAGCAGTTCTTC. The encoded protein is CASSRGRALLDEQFF.

This sequence joins TRBV5-1 and TRBJ1-1, with unresolved D. The CDR3 totals 13 residues. Germline V gene sequence: CDR1 SGHRS, CDR2 YFSETQ. The V gene lost 1 base and the J gene lost 0 bases, with 4 bases spanning the gap. CDR3 sequence reads: CASSLTVNTEAFF. CDR3 nucleotides: TGCGCCAGCAGCTTGACAGTGAACACTGAAGCTTTCTTT.

The rearrangement links TRBV7-9 to TRBJ2-7; TRBD1 might be the D (5 bases). The CDR3 loop spans 14 amino acids. V was pared by 1 base and J by 3 bases, with 10 bases between. CDR1 is SEHNR, CDR2 FQNEAQ, per germline (reference sequence). The DNA for the CDR3 is TGTGCCAGCAGCTTAGAACAGGTTGGCTACGAGCAGTACTTC. This translates into CASSLEQVGYEQYF.

The rearrangement links TRBV21-1 to TRBJ1-1; the DNA was not used to check the table's D call, TRBD1. TRBV21-1 is labeled a pseudogene. The CDR3 has 15 amino acids. DNA of the CDR3: TGTGCCAGCAGCGCCTTGACAGGTTCGAACACTGAAGCTTTCTTT. Protein: CASSALTGSNTEAFF.

The chain couples TRBV7-8 to TRBJ1-2; tentatively, D is TRBD1 (6 bases). CDR1 is SGHVS and CDR2 is FQNEAQ in the germline V gene. The CDR3 covers 13 residues. V was cut by 3 bases and J by 8 bases, with 13 bases left in between. The CDR3 nucleotides are TGTGCCAGCAGCTTGTCAGGGGCCGGGGGCTACACCTTC. Translation: CASSLSGAGGYTF. Filled out from reference TRBV7-8 and TRBJ1-2, the complete variable domain reads GAGVSQSPRYKVAKRGQDVALRCDPISGHVSLFWYQQALGQGPEFLTYFQNEAQLDKSGLPSDRFFAERPEGSVSTLKIQRTQQEDSAVYLCASSLSGAGGYTFGSGTRLTVV.